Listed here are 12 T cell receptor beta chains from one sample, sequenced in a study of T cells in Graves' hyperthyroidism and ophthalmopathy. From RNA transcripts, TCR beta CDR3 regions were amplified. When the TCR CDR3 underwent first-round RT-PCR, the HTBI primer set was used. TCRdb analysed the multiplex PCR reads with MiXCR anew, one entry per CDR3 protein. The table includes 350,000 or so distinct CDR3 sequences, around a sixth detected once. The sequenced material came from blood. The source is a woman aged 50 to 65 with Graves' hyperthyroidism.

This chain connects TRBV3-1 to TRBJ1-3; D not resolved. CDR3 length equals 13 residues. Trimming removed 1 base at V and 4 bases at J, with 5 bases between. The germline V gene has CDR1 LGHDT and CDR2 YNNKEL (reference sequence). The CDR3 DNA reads TGTGCCAGCAGCCAAGCAGAGGGAAACACCATATATTTT. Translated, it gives CASSQAEGNTIYF.

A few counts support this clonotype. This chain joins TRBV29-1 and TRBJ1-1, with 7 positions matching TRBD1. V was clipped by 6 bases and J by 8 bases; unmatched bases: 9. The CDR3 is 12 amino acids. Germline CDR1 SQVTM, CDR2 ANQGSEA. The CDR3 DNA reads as TGCAGCGTAAGAACAGGGGTTAAGGAAGCTTTCTTT. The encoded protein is CSVRTGVKEAFF. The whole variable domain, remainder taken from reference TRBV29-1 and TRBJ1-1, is SAVISQKPSRDICQRGTSLTIQCQVDSQVTMMFWYRQQPGQSLTLIATANQGSEATYESGFVIDKFPISRPNLTFSTLTVSNMSPEDSSIYLCSVRTGVKEAFFGQGTRLTVV.

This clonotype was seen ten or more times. The CDR3 DNA reads as TGTGCCAGCAGCCAAGGAGTTGCACAAACGGGGACTGAAGCTTTCTTT. Residues: CASSQGVAQTGTEAFF. The chain joins TRBV3-1 to TRBJ1-1, with D hard to call. The CDR3 runs 16 residues. Germline V gives CDR1 LGHDT, CDR2 YNNKEL (reference sequence). The germline V and J ends were trimmed by 1 base and 5 bases, with 17 bases remaining between them. The full variable domain, its missing parts supplied by reference TRBV3-1 and TRBJ1-1, is DTAVSQTPKYLVTQMGNDKSIKCEQNLGHDTMYWYKQDSKKFLKIMFSYNNKELIINETVPNRFSPKSPDKAHLNLHINSLELGDSAVYFCASSQGVAQTGTEAFFGQGTRLTVV.

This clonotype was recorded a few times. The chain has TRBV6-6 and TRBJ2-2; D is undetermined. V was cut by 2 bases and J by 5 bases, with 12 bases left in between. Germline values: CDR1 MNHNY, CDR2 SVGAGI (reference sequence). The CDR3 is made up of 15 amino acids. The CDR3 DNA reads TGTGCCAGCAGTTACGGATTAGTTCGGACCGGGGAGCTGTTTTTT. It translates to CASSYGLVRTGELFF.

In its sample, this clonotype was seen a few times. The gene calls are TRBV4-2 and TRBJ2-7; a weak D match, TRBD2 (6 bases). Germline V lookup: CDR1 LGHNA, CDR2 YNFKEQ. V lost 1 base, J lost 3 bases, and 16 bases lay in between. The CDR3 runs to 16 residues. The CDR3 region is CASSQAGRGLDYEQYF. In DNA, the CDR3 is TGTGCCAGCAGCCAAGCGGGACGGGGGTTGGACTACGAGCAGTACTTC.

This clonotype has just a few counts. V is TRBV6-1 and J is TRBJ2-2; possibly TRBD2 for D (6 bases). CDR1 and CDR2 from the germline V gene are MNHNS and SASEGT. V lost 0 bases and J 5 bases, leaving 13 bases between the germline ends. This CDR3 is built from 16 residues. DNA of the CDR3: TGTGCCAGCAGTGAAGCGTCTACGGGAGCTACCGGGGAGCTGTTTTTT. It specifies CASSEASTGATGELFF.

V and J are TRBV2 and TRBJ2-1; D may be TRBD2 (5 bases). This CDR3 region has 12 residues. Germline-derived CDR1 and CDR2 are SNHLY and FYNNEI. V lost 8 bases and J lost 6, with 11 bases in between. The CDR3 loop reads CASGRVPNEQFF. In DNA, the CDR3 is TGTGCCAGCGGGCGGGTGCCCAATGAGCAGTTCTTC.

In DNA form, the CDR3 reads TGTGCCACCAGCCCAAGGGGGGCGTTCACAGATACGCAGTATTTT. It specifies CATSPRGAFTDTQYF. The chain combines TRBV15 with TRBJ2-3; tentatively, D is TRBD1 or TRBD2 (6 bases each). The CDR3 spans 15 residues. Per germline, CDR1 LNHNV and CDR2 YYDKDF (reference sequence). V lost 5 bases and J 2 bases, leaving 14 bases between the germline ends.

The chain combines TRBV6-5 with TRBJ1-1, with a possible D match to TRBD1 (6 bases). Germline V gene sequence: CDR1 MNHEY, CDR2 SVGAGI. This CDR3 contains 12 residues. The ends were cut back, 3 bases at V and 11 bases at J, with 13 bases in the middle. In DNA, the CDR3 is TGTGCCAGCAGTTATCCCCAGGGGCAGGCTTTCTTT. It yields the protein CASSYPQGQAFF.

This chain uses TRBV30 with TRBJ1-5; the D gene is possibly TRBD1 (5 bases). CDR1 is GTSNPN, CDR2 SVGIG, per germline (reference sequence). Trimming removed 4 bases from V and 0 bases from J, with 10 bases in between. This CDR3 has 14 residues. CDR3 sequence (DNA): TGTGCCTGGACGTACGGGGGTAGCAATCAGCCCCAGCATTTT. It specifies CAWTYGGSNQPQHF.

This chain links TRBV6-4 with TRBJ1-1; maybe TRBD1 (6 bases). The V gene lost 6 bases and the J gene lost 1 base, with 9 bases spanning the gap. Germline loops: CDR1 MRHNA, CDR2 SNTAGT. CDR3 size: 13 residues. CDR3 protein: CASRQGRNTEAFF. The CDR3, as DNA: TGTGCCAGCAGGCAGGGGAGGAACACTGAAGCTTTCTTT.

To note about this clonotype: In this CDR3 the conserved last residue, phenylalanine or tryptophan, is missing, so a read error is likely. The CDR3 is CASSQDHGENQPQHL. CDR3 DNA sequence: TGCGCCAGCAGCCAAGATCACGGAGAGAATCAGCCCCAGCATCTT. The V gene is TRBV4-1, the J gene TRBJ1-5; D gene uncertain. CDR3 length: 15 amino acids. Germline V lookup: CDR1 MGHRA, CDR2 YSYEKL. Trimming shortened V by 0 bases and J by 4 bases, and 10 bases separated the two germline ends.